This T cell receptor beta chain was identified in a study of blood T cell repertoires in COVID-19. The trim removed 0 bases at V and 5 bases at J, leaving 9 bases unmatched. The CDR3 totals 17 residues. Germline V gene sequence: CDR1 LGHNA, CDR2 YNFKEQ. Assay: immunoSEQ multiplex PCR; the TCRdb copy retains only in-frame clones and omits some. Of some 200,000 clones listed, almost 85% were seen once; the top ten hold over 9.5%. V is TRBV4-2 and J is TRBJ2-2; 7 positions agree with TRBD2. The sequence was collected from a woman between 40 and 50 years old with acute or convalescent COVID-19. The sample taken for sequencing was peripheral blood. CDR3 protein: CASSQDASGGWTGELFF. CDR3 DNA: TGTGCCAGCAGCCAAGATGCCTCGGGGGGATGGACCGGGGAGCTGTTTTTT.